This record looks at one TCR beta chain sequence and its context. The data derive from a study of blood T cell repertoires in COVID-19. TCRdb keeps only in-frame clones here, not all; method: immunoSEQ multiplex PCR. The table has 100,000 or so clones, 86% seen once; the top ten hold less than 9.5%. From germline, CDR1 is SGHRS and CDR2 YFSETQ. V shed 4 bases and J 0 bases; nucleotides not matched to a gene: 5. The CDR3 sequence is 16 residues long. The chain links TRBV5-1 to TRBJ2-3; 10 nucleotides align to TRBD1. Sample: peripheral blood. The TCR originated in a man in his sixties with acute or convalescent COVID-19. CDR3 region: CASSDGTGVSTDTQYF. In DNA form, the CDR3 reads TGCGCCAGCAGCGACGGGACAGGGGTTAGCACAGATACGCAGTATTTT. Full variable domain (rest looked up from reference TRBV5-1 and TRBJ2-3): KAGVTQTPRYLIKTRGQQVTLSCSPISGHRSVSWYQQTPGQGLQFLFEYFSETQRNKGNFPGRFSGRQFSNSRSEMNVSTLELGDSALYLCASSDGTGVSTDTQYFGPGTRLTVL.